The rows below give T cell receptor beta chains drawn from one sample of a study of cytomegalovirus exposure and HLA in healthy donors. This table comes from immunoSEQ multiplex PCR, and its TCRdb copy is limited to in-frame clones, with some not included. The sample records around 39,000 clones, approximately 75% being singletons. The sequencing input was PBMCs. The source of these receptors is a man aged 25-40 years in good health and CMV-seronegative. The CDR3 runs from the conserved cysteine through the conserved F or W. The D gene is left open where the match is weak. Not all rows give a size; the values are once, few, many and, for expanded clones, a class.

CDR3 length	V gene	J gene	clone size	D gene	CDR3 protein	CDR3 DNA
15	TRBV10-3	TRBJ2-3	.	TRBD2	CAISGGERETDTQYF	TGTGCCATCAGTGGCGGCGAGCGGGAGACAGATACGCAGTATTTT
11	TRBV28	TRBJ2-5	.	.	CATRSRPTQYF	TGTGCCACTAGGAGCCGCCCGACCCAGTACTTC
14	TRBV30	TRBJ2-3	.	TRBD1	CAWDPGQGADTQYF	TGTGCCTGGGATCCGGGACAGGGTGCAGATACGCAGTATTTT
17	TRBV19	TRBJ2-7	.	TRBD2	CASSTRGRLAGYYEQYF	TGTGCCAGTAGTACGAGGGGGAGACTAGCGGGCTACTACGAGCAGTACTTC
16	TRBV10-3	TRBJ1-6	.	.	CAIRGEWSSYNSPLHF	TGTGCCATCAGGGGAGAATGGAGCTCCTATAATTCACCCCTCCACTTT
22	TRBV9	TRBJ2-2	.	.	CASSLDRGRSSGRASGTGELFF	TGTGCCAGCAGCCTGGACAGGGGGCGTTCTAGCGGGAGGGCCTCGGGCACCGGGGAGCTGTTTTTT
14	TRBV5-6	TRBJ1-4	once	TRBD1	CASSFGQGMGELFF	TGTGCCAGCAGCTTCGGACAGGGAATGGGAGAACTGTTTTTT
15	TRBV30	TRBJ2-7	once	TRBD2	CAWSRIAGGPGEQYF	TGTGCCTGGAGTAGGATAGCGGGAGGGCCGGGAGAGCAGTACTTC
12	TRBV6-5	TRBJ1-2	.	.	CASSYRGFGYTF	TGTGCCAGCAGTTACAGGGGTTTTGGCTACACCTTC
13	TRBV10-2	TRBJ1-1	once	.	CASSETGGTEAFF	TGCGCCAGCAGTGAGACAGGTGGCACTGAAGCTTTCTTT
13	TRBV11-3	TRBJ1-1	few	.	CASSFGGQTEAFF	TGTGCCAGCAGCTTCGGGGGGCAGACTGAAGCTTTCTTT
16	TRBV7-2	TRBJ1-5	.	.	CASSSDSPGSNQPQHF	TGTGCCAGCAGCTCGGACAGCCCGGGGAGCAATCAGCCCCAGCATTTT
17	TRBV5-1	TRBJ2-1	.	TRBD2	CASSLLGLAGGPGEQFF	TGCGCCAGCAGCTTGTTGGGACTAGCGGGAGGGCCAGGGGAGCAGTTCTTC
14	TRBV10-2	TRBJ2-2	few	.	CASTSGLNTGELFF	TGCGCCAGCACTTCGGGACTGAACACCGGGGAGCTGTTTTTT
12	TRBV5-5	TRBJ2-5	.	.	CASSYNIETQYF	TGTGCCAGCAGTTATAATATCGAGACCCAGTACTTC
14	TRBV28	TRBJ2-7	few	.	CASSLLLTMYEQYF	TGTGCCAGCAGTTTACTCTTAACTATGTACGAGCAGTACTTC
15	TRBV13	TRBJ2-1	.	TRBD1	CASSLTGGLWNEQFF	TGTGCCAGCAGCTTGACAGGGGGCTTATGGAATGAGCAGTTCTTC
17	TRBV19	TRBJ2-2	.	TRBD2	CASSIPRSSGKAGELFF	TGTGCCAGTAGTATACCGCGTTCTAGCGGGAAAGCCGGGGAGCTGTTTTTT
15	TRBV29-1	TRBJ2-3	.	TRBD2	CSATSGSGGTDTQYF	TGCAGCGCCACTAGCGGGAGTGGGGGCACAGATACGCAGTATTTT
14	TRBV5-4	TRBJ2-1	.	TRBD2	CASSQTSVYNEQFF	TGTGCCAGCAGCCAAACTAGCGTTTACAATGAGCAGTTCTTC
14	TRBV5-4	TRBJ2-7	once	TRBD2	CASSPSGRDDEQYF	TGTGCCAGCAGCCCCAGCGGGAGAGACGACGAGCAGTACTTC
13	TRBV7-9	TRBJ2-2	.	.	CASTTTGIGELFF	TGTGCCAGCACCACGACGGGGATCGGGGAGCTGTTTTTT
15	TRBV2	TRBJ1-2	.	TRBD1	CASTKGWGQHYGYTF	TGTGCCAGCACTAAGGGATGGGGACAGCACTATGGCTACACCTTC
14	TRBV4-2	TRBJ1-2	few	.	CASSQEAEFYGYTF	TGTGCCAGCAGCCAAGAAGCGGAATTTTACGGCTACACCTTC
15	TRBV28	TRBJ1-3	.	TRBD1	CASSFKGAQGNTIYF	TGTGCCAGCAGTTTTAAGGGGGCGCAGGGAAACACCATATATTTT
16	TRBV28	TRBJ1-3	.	.	CASSSLQGYSGNTIYF	TGTGCCAGCAGTTCATTACAGGGATACTCTGGAAACACCATATATTTT
15	TRBV2	TRBJ2-3	.	TRBD2	CASSESGLDGGTQYF	TGTGCCAGCAGTGAGTCGGGACTAGACGGAGGTACGCAGTATTTT
16	TRBV18	TRBJ1-5	few	TRBD1	CASSPNRGGNNQPQHF	TGTGCCAGCTCCCCTAACAGGGGCGGGAACAATCAGCCCCAGCATTTT
17	TRBV5-1	TRBJ2-3	.	TRBD2	CASSSEKYSGSWNTQYF	TGCGCCAGCAGCTCCGAGAAGTACAGCGGGAGTTGGAATACGCAGTATTTT
15	TRBV5-1	TRBJ2-5	.	.	CASSHSGGNQETQYF	TGCGCCAGCAGCCACTCGGGCGGGAACCAAGAGACCCAGTACTTC
15	TRBV5-6	TRBJ2-7	.	TRBD2	CASSAGTSGFYEQYF	TGTGCCAGCAGCGCCGGGACTAGCGGGTTCTACGAGCAGTACTTC
16	TRBV9	TRBJ2-7	.	TRBD1	CASSVDGTGGSYEQYF	TGTGCCAGCAGCGTAGACGGAACAGGGGGTTCCTACGAGCAGTACTTC
15	TRBV7-3	TRBJ2-2	.	.	CASSPPGGNTGELFF	TGTGCCAGCAGCCCTCCTGGAGGGAACACCGGGGAGCTGTTTTTT
17	TRBV5-1	TRBJ2-7	.	TRBD2	CASSARASGISAYEQYF	TGCGCCAGCAGCGCTCGAGCTAGCGGGATTAGTGCCTACGAGCAGTACTTC
14	TRBV2	TRBJ1-1	few	.	CASSVLLGGTEAFF	TGTGCCAGCAGTGTGCTCTTGGGAGGTACTGAAGCTTTCTTT
12	TRBV28	TRBJ2-7	.	TRBD1	CASGTGPYEQYF	TGTGCCAGCGGGACAGGCCCCTACGAGCAGTACTTC
16	TRBV7-9	TRBJ2-1	.	TRBD2	CASNPGTSGRVNEQFF	TGTGCCAGCAACCCCGGGACTAGCGGGAGGGTAAATGAGCAGTTCTTC
17	TRBV19	TRBJ2-7	.	TRBD2	CASSIAGTSGAAYEQYF	TGTGCCAGTAGTATAGCTGGGACTAGCGGGGCCGCCTACGAGCAGTACTTC
17	TRBV28	TRBJ2-7	.	.	CASSLGGGGGVSYEQYF	TGTGCCAGCAGTTTAGGGGGTGGGGGCGGAGTCTCCTACGAGCAGTACTTC
14	TRBV19	TRBJ2-1	.	TRBD2	CASKSSGSFNEQFF	TGTGCCAGCAAGTCTAGCGGGAGTTTCAATGAGCAGTTCTTC
15	TRBV7-2	TRBJ2-5	.	TRBD1	CASSLVKKGAETQYF	TGTGCCAGCAGCTTAGTTAAAAAGGGGGCGGAGACCCAGTACTTC
21	TRBV5-1	TRBJ2-7	.	.	CASSLRKVKDGGAQTTLEQYF	TGCGCCAGCAGCTTGAGGAAAGTTAAGGATGGAGGAGCTCAAACGACTCTCGAGCAGTACTTC
14	TRBV11-3	TRBJ1-3	.	TRBD1	CASSPGTGRNTIYF	TGTGCCAGCAGCCCCGGGACAGGGAGAAACACCATATATTTT
13	TRBV2	TRBJ1-2	few	.	CASSLQGGYGYTF	TGTGCCAGCAGTTTACAGGGCGGCTATGGCTACACCTTC
14	TRBV15	TRBJ2-3	.	.	CATSRGLAPDTQYF	TGTGCCACCAGCAGAGGTTTAGCCCCAGATACGCAGTATTTT
15	TRBV27	TRBJ2-5	.	.	CASSLGGARQETQYF	TGTGCCAGCAGTTTGGGGGGGGCCCGCCAAGAGACCCAGTACTTC